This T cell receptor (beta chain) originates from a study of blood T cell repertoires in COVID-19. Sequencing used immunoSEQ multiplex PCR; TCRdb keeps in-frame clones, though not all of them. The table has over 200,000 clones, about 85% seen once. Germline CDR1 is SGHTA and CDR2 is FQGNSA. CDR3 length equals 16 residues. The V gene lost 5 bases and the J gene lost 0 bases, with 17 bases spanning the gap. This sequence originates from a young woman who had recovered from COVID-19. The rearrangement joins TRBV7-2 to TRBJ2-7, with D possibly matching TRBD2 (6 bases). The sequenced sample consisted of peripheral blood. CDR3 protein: CASSRTSFESSYEQYF. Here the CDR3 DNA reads TGTGCCAGCAGCAGAACTAGCTTCGAAAGCTCCTACGAGCAGTACTTC.